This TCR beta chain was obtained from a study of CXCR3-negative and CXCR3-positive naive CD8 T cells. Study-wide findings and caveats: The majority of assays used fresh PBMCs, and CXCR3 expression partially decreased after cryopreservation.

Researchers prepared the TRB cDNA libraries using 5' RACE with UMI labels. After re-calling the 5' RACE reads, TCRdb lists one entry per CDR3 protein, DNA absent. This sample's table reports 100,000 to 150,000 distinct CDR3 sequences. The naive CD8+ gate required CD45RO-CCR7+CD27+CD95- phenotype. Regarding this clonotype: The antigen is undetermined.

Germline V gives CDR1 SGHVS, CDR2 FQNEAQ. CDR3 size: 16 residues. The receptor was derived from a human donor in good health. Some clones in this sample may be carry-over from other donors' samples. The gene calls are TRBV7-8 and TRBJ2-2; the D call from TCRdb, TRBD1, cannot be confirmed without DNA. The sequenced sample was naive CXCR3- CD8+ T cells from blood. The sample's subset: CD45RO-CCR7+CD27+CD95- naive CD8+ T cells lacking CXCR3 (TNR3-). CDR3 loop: CASSLGQGTGTGELFF.